The clone carrying this T cell receptor beta chain was observed a few times. Amplified TCR beta CDR3 regions derived from RNA transcripts. The HTBI primer set drove a first-round RT-PCR of the TCR CDR3. MiXCR, applied by TCRdb to the multiplex PCR reads, yields one record per CDR3 protein. The sample includes about 530,000 distinct CDR3 sequences, roughly 18% of them seen just once. Among ophthalmopathy patients, the Clinical Activity Score reached at least 3, the NOSPECS grade reached at least 4, and duration remained under 3 months. Uncontrolled infection, other autoimmune disease, pregnancy or lactation excluded patients. The source of the PBMCs was roughly 10 ml of fresh peripheral blood. V lost 1 base, J lost 3 bases, and 3 bases lay in between. Per the germline V gene, CDR1 is SQVTM and CDR2 is ANQGSEA. The CDR3 sequence is 11 residues long. This sample was taken from a study of T cells in Graves' hyperthyroidism and ophthalmopathy.

The V and J genes are TRBV29-1 and TRBJ1-2; no clear D gene. This TCR derives from a woman younger than 30 with Graves' ophthalmopathy. The specimen was blood. As DNA, the CDR3 is TGCAGCGTTGAAGGCGACTATGGCTACACCTTC. It translates to CSVEGDYGYTF. The full variable domain, rest sourced from reference TRBV29-1 and TRBJ1-2, is SAVISQKPSRDICQRGTSLTIQCQVDSQVTMMFWYRQQPGQSLTLIATANQGSEATYESGFVIDKFPISRPNLTFSTLTVSNMSPEDSSIYLCSVEGDYGYTFGSGTRLTVV.